The 6 T cell receptor beta chains in this list originate from one sample, sequenced in a study of human T cells and chemical hapten exposure. MiXCR, applied by TCRdb to the 5' RACE reads, yields one record per CDR3 protein. The data hold 81,000 or so distinct CDR3 sequences, with approximately 7.7% observed a single time. Total RNA was extracted from unfractionated whole blood. The origin of the receptors is a male donor in good health.

This clonotype was observed a few times. The gene calls are TRBV12-3 or TRBV12-4 and TRBJ2-1; 9 nucleotides match TRBD2. V shed 4 bases and J 3 bases; nucleotides not matched to a gene: 7. CDR3 size: 16 residues. CDR3 residues: CASSSPSGKHYNEQFF. CDR3 DNA sequence: TGTGCCAGCAGTTCTCCTAGCGGGAAACACTACAATGAGCAGTTCTTC.

This clonotype was detected a few times. The rearrangement joins TRBV5-1 to TRBJ1-5; no definite D call. CDR3 size: 15 residues. CDR1 SGHRS and CDR2 YFSETQ come from the germline V gene. Trimming left V 0 bases short and J 0 bases short, with 7 bases between. DNA of the CDR3: TGCGCCAGCAGCTTGGGAGGGATTAGCAATCAGCCCCAGCATTTT. Residues: CASSLGGISNQPQHF.

This clonotype was counted a few times. This chain connects TRBV2 to TRBJ1-5; 8 bases align to TRBD1. V was pared by 5 bases and J by 0 bases, with 12 bases of the junction left unmatched. From germline, CDR1 is SNHLY and CDR2 FYNNEI. This CDR3 region has 18 residues. CDR3 sequence reads: CASSRDRRSNYSNQPQHF. CDR3 coding DNA: TGTGCCAGCAGTAGGGACAGGCGATCTAACTATAGCAATCAGCCCCAGCATTTT.

This clonotype turned up a few times. The chain is built from TRBV6-6 and TRBJ1-1; D remains unclear. Germline V gene data show CDR1 as MNHNY and CDR2 as SVGAGI (reference sequence). This CDR3 is built from 15 residues. V gave up 0 bases and J gave up 3 bases, with 11 bases separating them. CDR3 loop: CASSYSSYADTEAFF. CDR3 DNA: TGTGCCAGCAGTTACTCGAGTTATGCGGACACTGAAGCTTTCTTT.

This clonotype was detected many times. The chain is built from TRBV7-2 and TRBJ2-3, with 11 bases aligning to TRBD2. This CDR3 has 17 amino acids. V lost 3 bases to trimming and J lost 8 bases; unmatched junction nucleotides: 13. CDR1 SGHTA and CDR2 FQGNSA come from the germline V gene. CDR3 bases: TGTGCCAGCAGCTTGTTTAGCGGGAGGGCCCCCCTTGGTACGCAGTATTTT. Translated, it gives CASSLFSGRAPLGTQYF.

In this sample, this clonotype turned up many times. The junction departs from the called germline gene at one end, perhaps through a read error. The chain has TRBV29-1 and TRBJ1-1; D ambiguous. The CDR3 consists of 10 residues. CDR1 and CDR2 (germline): SQVTM, ANQGSEA. CDR3 in amino acids: CSVKNNEAFF. The DNA for the CDR3 is TGCAGCGTTAAGAACAATGAAGCTTTCTTT.